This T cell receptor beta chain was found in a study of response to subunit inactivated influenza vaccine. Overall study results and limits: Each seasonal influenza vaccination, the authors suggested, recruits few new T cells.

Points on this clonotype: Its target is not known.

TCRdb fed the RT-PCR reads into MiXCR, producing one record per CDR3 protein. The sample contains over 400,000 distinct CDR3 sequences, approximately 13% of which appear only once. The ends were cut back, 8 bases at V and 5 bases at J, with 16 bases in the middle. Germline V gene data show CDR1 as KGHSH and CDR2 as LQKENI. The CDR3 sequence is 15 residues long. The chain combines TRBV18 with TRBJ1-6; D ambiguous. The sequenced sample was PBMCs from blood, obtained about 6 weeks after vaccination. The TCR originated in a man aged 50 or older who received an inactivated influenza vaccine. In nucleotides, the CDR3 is TGTGCCAGCACGGAAAGGACGTCAGATAATTCACCCCTCCACTTT. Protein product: CASTERTSDNSPLHF.